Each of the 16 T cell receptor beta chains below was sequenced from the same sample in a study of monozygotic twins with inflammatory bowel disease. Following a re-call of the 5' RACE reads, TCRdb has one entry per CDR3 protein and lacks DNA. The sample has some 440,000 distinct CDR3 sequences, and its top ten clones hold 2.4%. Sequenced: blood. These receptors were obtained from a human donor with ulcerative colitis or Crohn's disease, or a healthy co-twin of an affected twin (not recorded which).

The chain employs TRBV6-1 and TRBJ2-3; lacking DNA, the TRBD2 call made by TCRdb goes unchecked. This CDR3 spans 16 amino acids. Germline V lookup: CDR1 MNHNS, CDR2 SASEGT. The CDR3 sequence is CASTPRGGAVPDTQYF.

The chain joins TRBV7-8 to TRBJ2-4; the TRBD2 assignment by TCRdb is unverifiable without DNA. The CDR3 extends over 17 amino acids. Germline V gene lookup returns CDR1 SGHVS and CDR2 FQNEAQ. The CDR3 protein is CASSLVGTRGVLNIQYF.

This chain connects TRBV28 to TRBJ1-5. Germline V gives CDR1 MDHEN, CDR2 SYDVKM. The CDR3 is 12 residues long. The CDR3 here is CASSSTDQPQHF.

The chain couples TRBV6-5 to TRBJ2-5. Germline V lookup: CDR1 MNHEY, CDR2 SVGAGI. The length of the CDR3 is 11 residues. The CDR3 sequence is CASSYRQTQYF.

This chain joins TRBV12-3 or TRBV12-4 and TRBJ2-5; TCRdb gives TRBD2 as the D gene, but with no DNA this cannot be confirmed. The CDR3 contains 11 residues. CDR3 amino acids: CASSFRLTQYF.

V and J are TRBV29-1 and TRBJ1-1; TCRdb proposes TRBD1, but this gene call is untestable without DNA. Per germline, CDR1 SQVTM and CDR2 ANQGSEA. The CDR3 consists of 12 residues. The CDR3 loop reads CSVEGRQPEAFF.

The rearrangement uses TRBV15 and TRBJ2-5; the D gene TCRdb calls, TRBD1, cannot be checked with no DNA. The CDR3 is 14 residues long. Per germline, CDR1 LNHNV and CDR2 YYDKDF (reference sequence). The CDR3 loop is CATSGVGAGETQYF.

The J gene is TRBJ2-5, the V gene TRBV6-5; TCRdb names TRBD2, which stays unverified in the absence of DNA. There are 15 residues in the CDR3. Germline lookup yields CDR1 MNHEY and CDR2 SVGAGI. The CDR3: CASSSPGGPRETQYF.

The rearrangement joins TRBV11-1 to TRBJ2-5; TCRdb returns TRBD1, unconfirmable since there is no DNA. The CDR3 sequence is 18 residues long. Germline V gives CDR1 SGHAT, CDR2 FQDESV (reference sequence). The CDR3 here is CASSLRIARQASGETQYF.

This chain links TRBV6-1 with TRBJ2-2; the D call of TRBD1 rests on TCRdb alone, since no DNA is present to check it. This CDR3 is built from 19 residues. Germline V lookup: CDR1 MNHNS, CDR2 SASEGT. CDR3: CASSENLISSVGGTGELFF.

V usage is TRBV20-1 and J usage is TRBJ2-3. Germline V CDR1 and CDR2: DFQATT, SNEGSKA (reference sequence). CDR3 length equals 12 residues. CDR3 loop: CSADGGTDTQYF.

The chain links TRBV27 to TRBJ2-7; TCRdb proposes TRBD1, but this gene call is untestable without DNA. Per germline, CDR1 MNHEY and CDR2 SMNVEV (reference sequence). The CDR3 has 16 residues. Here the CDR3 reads CASSVVLGTASYEQYF.

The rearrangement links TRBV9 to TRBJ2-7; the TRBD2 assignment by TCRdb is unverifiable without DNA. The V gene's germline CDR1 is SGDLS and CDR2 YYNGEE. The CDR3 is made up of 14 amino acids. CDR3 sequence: CASSVWREGGEQYF.

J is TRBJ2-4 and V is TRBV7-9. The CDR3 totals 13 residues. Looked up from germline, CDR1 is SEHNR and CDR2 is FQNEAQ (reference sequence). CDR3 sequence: CASSLDSHNIQYF.

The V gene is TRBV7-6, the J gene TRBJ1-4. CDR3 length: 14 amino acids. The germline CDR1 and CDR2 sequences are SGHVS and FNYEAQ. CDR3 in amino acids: CASSQGGTNEKLFF.

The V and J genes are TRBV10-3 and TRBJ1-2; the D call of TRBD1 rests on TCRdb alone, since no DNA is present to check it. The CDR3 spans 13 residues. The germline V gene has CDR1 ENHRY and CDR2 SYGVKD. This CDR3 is CATDAGVNYGYTF.